Here is one T cell receptor beta chain with its context. Its antigen is still unknown. The sample is drawn from a study of OX40 agonist ivuxolimab in advanced cancers. V lost 6 bases and J lost 2; bases outside the gene matches: 8. The germline V gene has CDR1 MNHEY and CDR2 SMNVEV (reference sequence). The CDR3 runs 16 residues. On cycle 4 day 1 and cycle 7 day 1, as well as at baseline, blood was sampled. Method: immunoSEQ multiplex PCR; TCRdb's copy keeps in-frame clones and lacks some. The repertoire includes 13,000 or so clones, approximately 78% of them detected once, and over 11% sits in the top ten. Whole-study findings and limits: Certain nonresponders likewise exhibited a low normalized T-cell clonal expansion. Determination of antigen specificity was not performed for the expanded peripheral T cells.

This sequence originates from an adult with an advanced solid tumor such as melanoma, head and neck, liver or kidney cancer. Material: CD4+ or CD8+ T cells sorted from blood, obtained in a trial of the OX40 agonist ivuxolimab. The rearrangement joins TRBV27 to TRBJ2-3, with TRBD2 matching over 10 bases. The CDR3, as DNA: TGTGCCAGCAGACCTAGCGGGAGCCTCCCCACAGATACGCAGTATTTT. This sequence encodes CASRPSGSLPTDTQYF.